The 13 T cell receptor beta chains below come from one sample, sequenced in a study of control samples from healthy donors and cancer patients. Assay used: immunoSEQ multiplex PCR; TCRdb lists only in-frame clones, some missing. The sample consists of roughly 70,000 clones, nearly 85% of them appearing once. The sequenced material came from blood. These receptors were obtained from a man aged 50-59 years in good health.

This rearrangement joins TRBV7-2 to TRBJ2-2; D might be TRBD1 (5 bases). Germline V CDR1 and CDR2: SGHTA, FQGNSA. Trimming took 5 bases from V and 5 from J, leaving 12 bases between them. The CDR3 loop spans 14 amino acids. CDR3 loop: CASSIVQETGELFF. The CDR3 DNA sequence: TGTGCCAGCAGCATAGTACAGGAAACCGGGGAGCTGTTTTTT.

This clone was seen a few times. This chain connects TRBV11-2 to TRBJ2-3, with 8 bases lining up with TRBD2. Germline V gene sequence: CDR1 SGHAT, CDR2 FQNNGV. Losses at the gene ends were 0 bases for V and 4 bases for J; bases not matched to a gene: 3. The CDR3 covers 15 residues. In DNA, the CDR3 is TGTGCCAGCAGCTTAGAGGTCGGGGGGGCAGATACGCAGTATTTT. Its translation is CASSLEVGGADTQYF.

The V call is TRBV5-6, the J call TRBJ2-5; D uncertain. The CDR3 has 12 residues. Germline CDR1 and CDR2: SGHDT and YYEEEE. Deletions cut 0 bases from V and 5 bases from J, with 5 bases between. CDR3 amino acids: CASSLVRETQYF. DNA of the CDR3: TGTGCCAGCAGCTTGGTGCGCGAGACCCAGTACTTC.

The DNA for the CDR3 is TGTGCCAGCAGTAGGGGGCCTGGTGAGACCCAGTACTTC. Its protein is CASSRGPGETQYF. V is TRBV6-5 and J is TRBJ2-5; 7 nucleotides match TRBD1. The CDR3 totals 13 residues. V lost 5 bases, J lost 5 bases, and 5 bases stayed unmatched. Germline V gene lookup returns CDR1 MNHEY and CDR2 SVGAGI.

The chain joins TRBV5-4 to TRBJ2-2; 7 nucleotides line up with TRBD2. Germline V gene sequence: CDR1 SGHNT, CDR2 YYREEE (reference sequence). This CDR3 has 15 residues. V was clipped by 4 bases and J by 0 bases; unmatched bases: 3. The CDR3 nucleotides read TGTGCCAGCAGCCCTGGGGGGGCGAACACCGGGGAGCTGTTTTTT. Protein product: CASSPGGANTGELFF.

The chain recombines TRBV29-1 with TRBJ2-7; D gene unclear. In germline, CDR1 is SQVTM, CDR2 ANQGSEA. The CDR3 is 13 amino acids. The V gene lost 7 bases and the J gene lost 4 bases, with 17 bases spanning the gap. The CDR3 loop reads CSGSEVGGYEQYF. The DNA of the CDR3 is TGCAGCGGATCAGAAGTGGGTGGGTACGAGCAGTACTTC.

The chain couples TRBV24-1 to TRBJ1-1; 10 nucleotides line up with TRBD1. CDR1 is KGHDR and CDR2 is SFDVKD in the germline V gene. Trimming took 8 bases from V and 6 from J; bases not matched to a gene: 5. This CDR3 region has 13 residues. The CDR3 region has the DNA TGTGCCACCATGGACAGGGGGTTGTCTGAAGCTTTCTTT. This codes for CATMDRGLSEAFF.

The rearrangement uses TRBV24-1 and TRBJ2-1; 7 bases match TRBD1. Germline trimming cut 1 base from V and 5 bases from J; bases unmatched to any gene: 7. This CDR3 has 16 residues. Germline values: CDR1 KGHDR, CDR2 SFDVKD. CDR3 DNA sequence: TGTGCCACCAGTGATTTAACCGGGACAGCTAACAATGAGCAGTTCTTC. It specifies CATSDLTGTANNEQFF.

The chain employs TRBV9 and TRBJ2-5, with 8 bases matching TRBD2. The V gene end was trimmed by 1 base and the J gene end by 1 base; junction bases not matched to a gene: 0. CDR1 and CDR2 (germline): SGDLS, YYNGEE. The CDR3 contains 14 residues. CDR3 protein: CASSVRGGQETQYF. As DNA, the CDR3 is TGTGCCAGCAGCGTACGGGGGGGCCAAGAGACCCAGTACTTC.

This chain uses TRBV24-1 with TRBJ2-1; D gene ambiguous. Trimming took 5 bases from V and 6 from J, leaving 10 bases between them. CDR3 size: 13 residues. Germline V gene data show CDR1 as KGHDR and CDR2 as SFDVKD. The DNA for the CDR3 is TGTGCCACCAGTGCCGTGGTAACCAATGAGCAGTTCTTC. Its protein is CATSAVVTNEQFF.

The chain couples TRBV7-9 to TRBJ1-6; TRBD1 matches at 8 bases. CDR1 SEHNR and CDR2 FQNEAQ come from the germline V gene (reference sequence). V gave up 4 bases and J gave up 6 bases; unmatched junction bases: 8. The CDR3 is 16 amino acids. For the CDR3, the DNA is TGTGCCAGCAGCTACTATAGGACAGGGTCTAATTCACCCCTCCACTTT. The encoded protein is CASSYYRTGSNSPLHF.

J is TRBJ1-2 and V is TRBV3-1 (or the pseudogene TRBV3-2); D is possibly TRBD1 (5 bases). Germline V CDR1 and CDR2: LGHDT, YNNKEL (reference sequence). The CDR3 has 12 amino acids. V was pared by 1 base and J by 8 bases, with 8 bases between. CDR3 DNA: TGTGCCAGCAGCCAAGCAGGGAAAGGCTACACCTTC. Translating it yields CASSQAGKGYTF.

The CDR3 is CASTWGPGVGEQYF. The CDR3 region has the DNA TGTGCCAGCACTTGGGGCCCAGGGGTCGGCGAGCAGTACTTC. The chain carries TRBV6-5 and TRBJ2-7; TRBD1 might be the D (6 bases). CDR1 MNHEY and CDR2 SVGAGI come from the germline V gene. This CDR3 has 14 amino acids. The ends were cut back, 7 bases at V and 6 bases at J, with 19 bases in the middle.